This T cell receptor beta chain comes out of a study of immune evolution from preneoplasia to lung adenocarcinoma. Study results and limitations: Clonality was highest in normal lung, lower in later-stage lesions apparently. From normal lung to invasive adenocarcinoma, top clone frequencies appeared to decrease.

Two lung cancer pathologists independently confirmed each histologic diagnosis. Premalignant or tumor cells were enriched by macro-dissection after pathologic assessment. Concerning this clone: Its target is not known.

Only in-frame clones appear in the TCRdb table, and some are missing; sequencing was by immunoSEQ multiplex PCR. The sample consists of about 16,000 clones, 70% to 90% of them appearing once. This CDR3 comprises 13 residues. The V end was cut by 1 base, the J end by 4 bases, with 7 bases between. CDR1 and CDR2 (germline): SGHAT, FQDESV (reference sequence). Material for sequencing was FFPE invasive lung adenocarcinoma tissue. The clonotype comes from a person between 70 and 80 years old with invasive lung adenocarcinoma. The rearrangement joins TRBV11-1 to TRBJ2-5; D is undetermined. This CDR3 reads CASSLGSGETQYF. Written as DNA, the CDR3 is TGTGCCAGCAGCTTAGGGTCGGGAGAGACCCAGTACTTC.